Given below is one TCR beta chain in context. Its antigen is not identified. Other DNA sequences of this sample code for an identical CDR3. The data were produced by immunoSEQ multiplex PCR, yet TCRdb's version contains in-frame clones alone and is incomplete. The table includes over 40,000 clones, about 93% detected once. This sample is part of a study of graft-versus-host responses after intestinal transplantation. General study points: Declining HvG levels early post-transplant were linked to peak circulating GvH clone levels. Graft-donor T cell macrochimerism in patients accompanied high graft-versus-host to host-versus-graft clonal ratios in allografts.

The CDR3 covers 17 residues. The trim removed 2 bases at V and 8 bases at J, leaving 11 bases unmatched. CDR1 is SGHNT, CDR2 YYREEE, per germline (reference sequence). The receptor was derived from a human patient who received an intestinal transplant, so some T cells may come from the graft donor. Source: PBMCs, taken 750 to 800 days after a first intestinal transplant, on the day of a second. The chain uses TRBV5-4 and TRBJ2-2, with TRBD2 matching over 11 bases. The CDR3 DNA follows: TGTGCCAGCAGCTTAGTGTCACTAGCGGGAGTTGGTGGGGAGCTGTTTTTT. Translation gives CASSLVSLAGVGGELFF.